The TCR beta chain described here comes from a study of blood T cells in healthy people across ages. Together with a sample-barcoded 5' primer, a J-beta primer mix was included in a second PCR lasting about 7 to 11 cycles. MiXCR, run by TCRdb on the 5' RACE reads, gives a single entry per CDR3 protein. There are 800,000 or so distinct CDR3 sequences in the sample; roughly 25% occur only once, and under 4.5% lies in the top ten. This clonotype turned up a few times. The data were also submitted as part of a second study, on T cells of mothers and their children.

Sequencing used blood. The sequence was obtained from a boy aged 5-17 years in good health.

The CDR3 here is CSVGDTYYEQYF. CDR3 bases: TGCAGCGTGGGGGACACCTACTACGAGCAGTACTTC. The chain couples TRBV29-1 to TRBJ2-7, with a tentative D call TRBD1 (6 bases). The CDR3 totals 12 residues. CDR1 and CDR2 (germline): SQVTM, ANQGSEA. Trimming stripped 6 bases from V and 3 bases from J, with 12 bases between.